This paragraph reports one TCR beta chain. Its antigen remains unknown. In nominal health when sampled, donors likely had unrecorded immune exposures nonetheless. This specimen comes from a study of cytomegalovirus exposure and HLA in healthy donors. Study-level points and caveats: In a later analysis, most CMV-associated TCR beta chains appeared HLA-restricted. Presence/absence analyses treated sequencing depth as roughly uniform across donors. The authors reported that TCR beta sequences could predict HLA-A and HLA-B alleles. These predictions were accurate for most subjects in the first cohort.

PCR primers comprised 60 Vbeta and 13 Jbeta primers. Here immunoSEQ multiplex PCR was the method, and the copy in TCRdb shows in-frame clones only, minus some. The table includes approximately 110,000 clones, around three quarters detected once. Trimming removed 3 bases at V and 9 bases at J, with 14 bases between. The CDR3 is 13 amino acids. Germline V lookup: CDR1 SNHLY, CDR2 FYNNEI. The sequencing input was PBMCs. J is TRBJ2-5 and V is TRBV2; tentative D call: TRBD1 (6 bases). The receptor was isolated from a man between 40 and 49 years old in good health and CMV-seronegative. The CDR3 nucleotides read TGTGCCAGCAGTGATGGGCAGGGGAAAGCCCAGTACTTC. Translated: CASSDGQGKAQYF.